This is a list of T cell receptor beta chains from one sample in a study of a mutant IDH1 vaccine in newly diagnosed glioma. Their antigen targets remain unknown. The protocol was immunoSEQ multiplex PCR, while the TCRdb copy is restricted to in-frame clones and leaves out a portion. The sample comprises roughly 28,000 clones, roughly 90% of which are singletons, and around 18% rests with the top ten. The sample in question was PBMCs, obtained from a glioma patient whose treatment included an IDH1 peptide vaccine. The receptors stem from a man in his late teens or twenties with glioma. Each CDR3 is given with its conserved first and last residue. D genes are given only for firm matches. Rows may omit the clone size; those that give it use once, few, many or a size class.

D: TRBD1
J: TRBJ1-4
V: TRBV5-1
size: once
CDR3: CASRGVGQGREKLFF
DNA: TGCGCCAGCAGGGGCGTAGGACAGGGGCGAGAAAAACTGTTTTTT

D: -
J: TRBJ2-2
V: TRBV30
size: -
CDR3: CAWRGARANTGELFF
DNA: TGTGCCTGGAGAGGGGCGCGGGCGAACACCGGGGAGCTGTTTTTT

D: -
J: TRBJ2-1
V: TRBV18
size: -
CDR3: CASSRGLPEANEQFF
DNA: TGTGCCAGCTCACGAGGACTCCCAGAGGCCAATGAGCAGTTCTTC

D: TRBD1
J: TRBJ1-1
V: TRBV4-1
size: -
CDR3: CASSRIQGATNTEAFF
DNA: TGCGCCAGCAGCCGGATACAGGGGGCCACGAACACTGAAGCTTTCTTT

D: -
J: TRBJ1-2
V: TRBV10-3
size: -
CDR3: CAISESRVYGYTF
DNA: TGTGCCATCAGTGAGTCCAGGGTCTATGGCTACACCTTC

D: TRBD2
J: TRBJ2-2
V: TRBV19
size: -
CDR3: CASSSWREGYTGELFF
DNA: TGTGCCAGTAGTTCTTGGAGGGAGGGGTACACCGGGGAGCTGTTTTTT

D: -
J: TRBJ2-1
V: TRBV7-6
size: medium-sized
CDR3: CASSLVQGREQFF
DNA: TGTGCCAGCAGCTTAGTCCAGGGCAGGGAGCAGTTCTTC

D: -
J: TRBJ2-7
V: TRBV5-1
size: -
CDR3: CASKRESSYEQYF
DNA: TGCGCCAGTAAGAGGGAGAGCTCCTACGAGCAGTACTTC

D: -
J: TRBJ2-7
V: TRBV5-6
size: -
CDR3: CASSRRGPGEQYF
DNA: TGTGCCAGCAGCCGACGTGGGCCAGGCGAGCAGTACTTC

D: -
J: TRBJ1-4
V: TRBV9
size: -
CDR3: CASSVGGNEKLFF
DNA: TGTGCCAGCAGCGTTGGGGGGAATGAAAAACTGTTTTTT

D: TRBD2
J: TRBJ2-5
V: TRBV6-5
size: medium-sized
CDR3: CASSYFGGETQYF
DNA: TGTGCCAGCAGTTACTTCGGGGGGGAGACCCAGTACTTC